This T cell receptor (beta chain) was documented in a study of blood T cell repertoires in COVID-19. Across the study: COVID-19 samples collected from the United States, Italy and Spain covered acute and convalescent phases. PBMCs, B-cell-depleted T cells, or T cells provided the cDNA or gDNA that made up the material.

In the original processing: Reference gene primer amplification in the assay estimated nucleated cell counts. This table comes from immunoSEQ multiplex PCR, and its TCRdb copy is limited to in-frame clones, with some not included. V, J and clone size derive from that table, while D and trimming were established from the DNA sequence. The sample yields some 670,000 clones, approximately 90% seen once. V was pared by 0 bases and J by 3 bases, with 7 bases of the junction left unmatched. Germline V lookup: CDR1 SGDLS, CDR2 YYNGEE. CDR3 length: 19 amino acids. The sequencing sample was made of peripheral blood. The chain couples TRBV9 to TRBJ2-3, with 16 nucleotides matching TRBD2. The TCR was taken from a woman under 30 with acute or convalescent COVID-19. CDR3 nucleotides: TGTGCCAGCAGCGTAGCAGGGACTAGCGGGGGGGAATTAACAGATACGCAGTATTTT. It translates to CASSVAGTSGGELTDTQYF.